This TCR beta chain was recorded in a study of OX40 agonist ivuxolimab in advanced cancers. Across the study: Past anti-PD-1, anti-PD-L1 or anti-CTLA-4 therapy was accepted, and around 40% had received some. Study outcomes and limitations: Some patients without response likewise showed low normalized clonal expansion.

Using immunoSEQ multiplex PCR, the repertoire was profiled, and TCRdb retains in-frame clones only, with some absent. This table has nearly 60,000 clones, 88% appearing once. The CDR3 spans 15 residues. Germline-derived CDR1 and CDR2 are MDHEN and SYDVKM. For this clone: Its antigen is currently unknown.

The clonotype originates from an adult with an advanced solid tumor such as melanoma, head and neck, liver or kidney cancer. The specimen comprised CD4+ or CD8+ T cells sorted from blood, sampled in a trial of the OX40 agonist ivuxolimab. J is TRBJ2-5 and V is TRBV28, with 9 bases fitting TRBD1. The J call may not be correct, given that the DNA end is closer to TRBJ2-7. This CDR3 reads CASSTPGQGFYEQYF. DNA for the CDR3: TGTGCCAGCAGCACCCCGGGACAGGGATTCTACGAGCAGTACTTC.